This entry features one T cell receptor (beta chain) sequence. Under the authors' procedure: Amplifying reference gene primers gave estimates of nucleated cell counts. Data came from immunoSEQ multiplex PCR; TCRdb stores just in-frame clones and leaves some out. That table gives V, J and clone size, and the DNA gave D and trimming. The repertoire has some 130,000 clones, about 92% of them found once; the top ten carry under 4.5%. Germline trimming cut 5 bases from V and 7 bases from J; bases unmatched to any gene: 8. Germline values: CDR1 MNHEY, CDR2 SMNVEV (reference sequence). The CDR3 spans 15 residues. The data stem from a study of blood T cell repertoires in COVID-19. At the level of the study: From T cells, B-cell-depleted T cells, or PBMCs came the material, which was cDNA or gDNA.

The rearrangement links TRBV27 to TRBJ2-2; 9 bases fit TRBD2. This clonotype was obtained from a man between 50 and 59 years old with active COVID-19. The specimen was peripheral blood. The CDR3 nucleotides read TGTGCCAGCAGTCCGTTAGCGGGAGCGTACGGGGAGCTGTTTTTT. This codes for CASSPLAGAYGELFF.